The rows below give T cell receptor beta chains drawn from one sample of a study of blood T cell repertoires in COVID-19. Measured with immunoSEQ multiplex PCR; TCRdb has only the in-frame clones, and not every one. Altogether about 130,000 clones are present, about nine tenths being singletons, with the ten largest covering around 10%. Sequenced sample: peripheral blood. The receptors were sampled from a man in his fifties or sixties with acute or convalescent COVID-19. Each CDR3 is given with its conserved first and last residue. The D gene is left open where the match is weak. Rows may omit the clone size; those that give it use once, few, many or a size class.

TRBD2,TRBJ2-7,TRBV18,-,TGTGCCAGCTCACCAGTTGGACTAGCGGGGAATTACGAGCAGTACTTC,CASSPVGLAGNYEQYF
-,TRBJ2-1,TRBV7-8,once,TGTGCCAGCAGGGGGTGGGAGCGGGTTTACAATGAGCAGTTCTTC,CASRGWERVYNEQFF
TRBD1,TRBJ1-4,TRBV6-5,-,TGTGCCAGCAGACGACAGGGGGCGGGTGAAAAACTGTTTTTT,CASRRQGAGEKLFF
-,TRBJ2-1,TRBV5-1,-,TGCGCCAGCAGATCCTGGGCGTCCAGCTCCTACAATGAGCAGTTCTTC,CASRSWASSSYNEQFF
-,TRBJ1-2,TRBV7-2,-,TGTGCCAGCAGCTTAAGTACAGGGTACTATGGCTACACCTTC,CASSLSTGYYGYTF
-,TRBJ1-6,TRBV30,-,TGTGCCTGGGAACCTACAGGGAATTCACCCCTCCACTTT,CAWEPTGNSPLHF
-,TRBJ1-2,TRBV21-1,once,TGTGCCAGCAGCAAAGGGGGGGGACAGGGAAACTATGGCTACACCTTC,CASSKGGGQGNYGYTF
-,TRBJ2-1,TRBV6-6,-,TGTGCCAGCAGTCCCGGGGGCTACAATGAGCAGTTCTTC,CASSPGGYNEQFF
-,TRBJ2-5,TRBV15,-,TGTGCCACCAGCGGCCAGGTGCCGGAGACCCAGTACTTC,CATSGQVPETQYF
TRBD1,TRBJ2-2,TRBV19,few,TGTGCCAGCCGGGCCAGGGGGCGTGGCGGGGAGCTGTTTTTT,CASRARGRGGELFF
-,TRBJ1-1,TRBV5-5,once,TGTGCCAGCAGCTTGGGACTGACTGAAGCTTTCTTT,CASSLGLTEAFF
TRBD2,TRBJ2-7,TRBV5-1,-,TGCGCCAGCAGCTTGCTAGCGGGAGTCTGGTACGAGCAGTACTTC,CASSLLAGVWYEQYF
-,TRBJ1-4,TRBV6-6,-,TGTGCCAGCAGTTACGGTGCAGGACTTAGGGAAAAACTGTTTTTT,CASSYGAGLREKLFF
-,TRBJ1-6,TRBV28,-,TGTGCCAGCAGTTCCTACACTATGCAAGTCTATAATTCACCCCTCCACTTT,CASSSYTMQVYNSPLHF
-,TRBJ1-4,TRBV7-9,-,TGTGCCAGCAGCTTAAAACAGGCAACTAATGAAAAACTGTTTTTT,CASSLKQATNEKLFF